This TCR beta chain was observed in a study of T cell clusters in autoimmune cytopenias (dated by TCRdb to between 2019 and 2020). Study-level background: Of the roughly 47 healthy donor controls, over 20 were female, and the group had a mean age of roughly 50 years and a median age of around 61 years. TRB sequencing reached a median depth of approximately 53,000 reads per sample and yielded a median of roughly 2,500 distinct TRB clonotypes per sample. Repertoires from autoimmune hepatitis patients were compared with those of about two dozen healthy donors matched for age and sex. The study was designed to test whether a disease-specific immune repertoire signature usable as a blood-based biomarker is carried by autoimmune cytopenia patients. For primary cytopenia the controls were 25 to 30 age-matched healthy donors, whereas for secondary cytopenia the controls were 14 age-matched CLL patients. In autoimmune cytopenia patients, peripheral blood TRB and IGH repertoires were sequenced during active disease and over treatment follow-up, together with healthy, CLL and autoimmune hepatitis controls.

Per sample, approximately 230 ng of peripheral blood genomic DNA, approximately 37,500 genome equivalents, was used for TRB amplification. What the research found in general, with its limitations: A lack of physiological T cell clusters in primary autoimmune cytopenia patients was suggested by GLIPH, as 51 clusters were found to be exclusive to healthy donors versus under 20 exclusive to patients. Compared with active autoimmune hepatitis patients, healthy donors had almost three times as many exclusive TRB clusters, a finding consistent with an autoimmunity-wide signature. The T cell clusters were defined only in silico, and the functional role of the clusters still needed to be validated experimentally. The cluster-lack signature was not observed for secondary cytopenia versus CLL, as the signature was apparently masked by the dominant lymphoma-associated repertoire. Shifts in the TRB repertoire, including less even repertoires in secondary cytopenia and CLL, were mostly a reflection of lymphoma bias and not of autoimmunity.

There are 19 amino acids in the CDR3, from cysteine to phenylalanine inclusive. The DNA is unrecorded. Turning to this clonotype: Its recognized antigen is unknown.

Multiplex PCR with a touch-down protocol amplified TRB rearrangements, with the TRB-A and TRB-B primer pools combined in a single tube. Two consecutive PCR reactions with Phusion HS II polymerase added Illumina adapters and sample indices to the amplicons. Amplicons were gel-purified with the NucleoSpin Gel and PCR Clean-up kit, then quantified by Qubit and quality-checked on an Agilent 2100 Bioanalyzer. Sequencing of the libraries was done on an Illumina MiSeq with paired-end, single-indexed, 600-cycle runs. The study's own analysis went as follows. MiXCR version 2.1.12 with the default MiXCR reference library was used to align and assemble TRB reads. A clone was defined by each unique CDR3 nucleotide sequence, and the analysis included only productive sequences supported by at least two reads. To assess repertoire diversity, an R script computed alpha-parameterized diversity profiles (alpha 0 to 5), which included the Shannon (alpha 1) and Simpson (alpha 2) indices. Combinatorial TRB VJ usage was calculated with the tcR package and was compared between cohorts by principal component analysis performed with ade4. TCRbeta CDR3s were clustered with GLIPH on cohort pairs matched by age and read depth, and cluster frequencies were compared by Wilcoxon test. Each CDR3 protein sequence appears as one entry after TCRdb reprocessed the reads, and no DNA is included. The V and J calls and clone size are TCRdb's, not the authors'. The sample table gives approximately 5,100 distinct CDR3 sequences. Around 7% of the sample belongs to the ten largest clones.

The same specimen was also included in a second study, on T cell repertoires in aging, cancer and after chemotherapy. The second source states: Six donor age groups were covered, ranging from 30 or younger up to 70 or older, and each group contained at least three individuals. Control TCR repertoires from healthy donors were recorded over several months to years, and clear clonal overlap was observed across re-sampling. The complete dataset included 8 million to 9 million TCR reads. Significantly lower blood TCR diversity and higher clonality were observed in untreated patients with hematological or solid cancers than in age-matched healthy donors. In healthy donors, the decline in TCR diversity with age was mainly due to loss of richness, whereas in cancer patients loss of evenness also played a role. An increase in median generation probability over the chemotherapy interval was observed in both cancer cohorts, suggesting that the repertoire was reconstituted through rebound thymic output. It was noted by the authors that conclusions about immunological memory after chemotherapy cannot be drawn from the repertoire data. To look at immunoaging and at how T cells reconstitute after chemotherapy, the study profiled TCR beta repertoires in peripheral blood from both healthy donors and cancer patients. The cohort comprised 218 cancer patients, over 90 with hematological and around 120 with solid cancers, plus 95 healthy donors as a reference group. TRB sequences were processed with MiXCR versions 2.12 and 3.0.5. The repertoire metrics were Shannon diversity, evenness, clonality (defined as one minus evenness), and alpha-parameterized diversity profiles covering alpha 0 to 5. The IGoR algorithm was used to calculate generation probabilities for clones in the paired samples taken before and after chemotherapy.

The source is a human donor in good health. Specimen: peripheral blood. This receptor chain uses TRBV12-3 or TRBV12-4 and TRBJ2-6; absent DNA, TCRdb's TRBD1 call cannot be checked. CDR3 region: CASSYHTLRASSGANVLTF.